This TCR beta chain appears in the sequencing data of a study of blood T cells in healthy people across ages. The CDR3 consists of 14 residues. CDR1 and CDR2 from the germline V gene are LGHNA and YSLEER. The V gene lost 1 base and the J gene lost 3 bases, with 9 bases spanning the gap. Points on this clonotype: Its specificity is unknown.

Study-wide findings and caveats: The study found TCR beta diversity correlated strongly with naive T cell percentage.

The authors ran a second PCR of about 6 to 12 cycles using a sample-barcoded 5' primer and a J-beta primer mix. A tag from a template-switch adaptor with 12 random nucleotides marked each cDNA molecule. TCRdb recomputed calls from the 5' RACE reads with MiXCR, one row per CDR3 protein. Of roughly 860,000 distinct CDR3 sequences listed, about 59% are singletons. Individuals who donated were healthy Caucasians from Russia aged 6 to 90. J is TRBJ2-5 and V is TRBV4-3, with D possibly matching TRBD2 (5 bases). Sequenced material: blood. This receptor was taken from a young man in good health. CDR3 region: CASSQVWREETQYF. CDR3 in DNA: TGCGCCAGCAGCCAAGTCTGGCGGGAAGAGACCCAGTACTTC.